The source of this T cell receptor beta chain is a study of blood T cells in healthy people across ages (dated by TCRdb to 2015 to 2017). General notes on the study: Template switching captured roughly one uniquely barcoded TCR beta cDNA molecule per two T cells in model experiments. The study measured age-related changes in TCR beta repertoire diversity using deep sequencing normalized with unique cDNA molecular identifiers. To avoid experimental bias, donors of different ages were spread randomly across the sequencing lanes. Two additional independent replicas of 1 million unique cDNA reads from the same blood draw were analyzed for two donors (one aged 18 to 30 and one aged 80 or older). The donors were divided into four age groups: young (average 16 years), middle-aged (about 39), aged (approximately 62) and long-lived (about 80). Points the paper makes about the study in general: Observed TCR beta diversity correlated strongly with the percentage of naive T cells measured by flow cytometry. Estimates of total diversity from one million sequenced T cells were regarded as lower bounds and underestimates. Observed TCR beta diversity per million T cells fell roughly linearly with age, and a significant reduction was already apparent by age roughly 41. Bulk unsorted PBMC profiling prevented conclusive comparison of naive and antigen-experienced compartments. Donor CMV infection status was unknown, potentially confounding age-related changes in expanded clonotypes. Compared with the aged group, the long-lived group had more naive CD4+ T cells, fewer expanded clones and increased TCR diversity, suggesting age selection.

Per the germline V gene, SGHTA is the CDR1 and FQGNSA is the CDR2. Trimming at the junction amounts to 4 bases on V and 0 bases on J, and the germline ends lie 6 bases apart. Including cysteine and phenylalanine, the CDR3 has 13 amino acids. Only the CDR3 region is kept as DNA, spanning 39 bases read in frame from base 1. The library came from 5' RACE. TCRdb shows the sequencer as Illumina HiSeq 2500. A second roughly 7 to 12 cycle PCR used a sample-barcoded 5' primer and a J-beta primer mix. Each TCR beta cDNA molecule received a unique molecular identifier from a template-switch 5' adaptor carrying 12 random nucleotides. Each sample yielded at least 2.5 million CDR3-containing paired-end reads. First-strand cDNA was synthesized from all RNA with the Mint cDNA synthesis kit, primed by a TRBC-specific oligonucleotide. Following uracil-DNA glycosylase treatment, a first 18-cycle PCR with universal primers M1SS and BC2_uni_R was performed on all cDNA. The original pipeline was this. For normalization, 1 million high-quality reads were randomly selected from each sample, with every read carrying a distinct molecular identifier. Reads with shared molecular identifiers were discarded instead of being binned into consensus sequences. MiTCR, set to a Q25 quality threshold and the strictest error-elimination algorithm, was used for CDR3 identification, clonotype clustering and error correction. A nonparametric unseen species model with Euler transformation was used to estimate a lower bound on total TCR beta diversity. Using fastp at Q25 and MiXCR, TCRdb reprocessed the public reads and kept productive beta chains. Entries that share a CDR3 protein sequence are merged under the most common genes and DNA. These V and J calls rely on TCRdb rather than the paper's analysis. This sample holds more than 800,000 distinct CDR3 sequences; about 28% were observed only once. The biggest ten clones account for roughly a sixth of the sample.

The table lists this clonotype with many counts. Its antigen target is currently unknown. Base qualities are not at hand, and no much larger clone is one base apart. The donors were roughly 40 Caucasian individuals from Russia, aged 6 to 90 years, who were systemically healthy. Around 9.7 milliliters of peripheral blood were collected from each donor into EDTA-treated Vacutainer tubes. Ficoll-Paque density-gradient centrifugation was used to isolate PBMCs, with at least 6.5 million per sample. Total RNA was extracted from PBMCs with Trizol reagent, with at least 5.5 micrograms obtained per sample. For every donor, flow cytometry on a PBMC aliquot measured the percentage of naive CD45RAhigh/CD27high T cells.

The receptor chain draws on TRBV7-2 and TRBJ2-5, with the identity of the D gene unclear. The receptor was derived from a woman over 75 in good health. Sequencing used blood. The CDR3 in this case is CASSSANQETQYF. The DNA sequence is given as TGTGCCAGCAGCTCAGCCAACCAAGAGACCCAGTACTTC.